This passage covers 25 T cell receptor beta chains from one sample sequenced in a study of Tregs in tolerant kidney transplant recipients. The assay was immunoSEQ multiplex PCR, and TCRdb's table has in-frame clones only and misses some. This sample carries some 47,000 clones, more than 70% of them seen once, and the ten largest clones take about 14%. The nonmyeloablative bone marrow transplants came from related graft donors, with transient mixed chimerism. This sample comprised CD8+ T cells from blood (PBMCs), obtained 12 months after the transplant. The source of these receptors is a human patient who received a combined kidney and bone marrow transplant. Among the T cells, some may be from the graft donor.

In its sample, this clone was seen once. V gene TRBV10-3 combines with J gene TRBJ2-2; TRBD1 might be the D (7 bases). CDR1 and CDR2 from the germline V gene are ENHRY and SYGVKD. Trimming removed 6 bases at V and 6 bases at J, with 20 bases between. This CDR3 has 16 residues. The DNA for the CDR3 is TGTGCCATCAGACCGTGGGTCAGGGGGGCGGCCGGGGAGCTGTTTTTT. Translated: CAIRPWVRGAAGELFF.

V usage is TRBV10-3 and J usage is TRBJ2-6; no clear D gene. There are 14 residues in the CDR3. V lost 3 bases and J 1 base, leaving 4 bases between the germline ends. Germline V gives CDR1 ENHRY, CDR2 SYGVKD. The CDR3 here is CAISETSGANVLTF. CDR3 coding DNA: TGTGCCATCAGTGAAACTTCTGGGGCCAACGTCCTGACTTTC.

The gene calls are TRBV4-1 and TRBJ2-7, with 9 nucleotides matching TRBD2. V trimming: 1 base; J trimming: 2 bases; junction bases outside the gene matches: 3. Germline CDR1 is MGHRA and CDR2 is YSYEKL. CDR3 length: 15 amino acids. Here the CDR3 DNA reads TGCGCCAGCAGCCAAGGGACTAGCGCAACCTACGAGCAGTACTTC. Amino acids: CASSQGTSATYEQYF.

CDR3 DNA sequence: TGTGCCAGCAGTTTAGAGGCTAGCGGGGGGTTTAGCACAGATACGCAGTATTTT. It specifies CASSLEASGGFSTDTQYF. The V and J genes are TRBV28 and TRBJ2-3; 11 bases line up with TRBD2. There are 18 residues in the CDR3. Unmatched junction bases numbered 7, after V lost 2 bases and J lost 0 bases. Germline CDR1 is MDHEN and CDR2 is SYDVKM.

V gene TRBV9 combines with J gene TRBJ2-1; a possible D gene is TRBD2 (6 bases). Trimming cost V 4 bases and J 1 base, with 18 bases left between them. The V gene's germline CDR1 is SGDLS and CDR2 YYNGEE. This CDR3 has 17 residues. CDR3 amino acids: CASSISPSSASYNEQFF. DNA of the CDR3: TGTGCCAGCAGCATCTCCCCTTCTAGCGCATCCTACAATGAGCAGTTCTTC.

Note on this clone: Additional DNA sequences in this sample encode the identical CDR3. The CDR3 region is CAWSPGTGTDTQYF. The CDR3 DNA follows: TGTGCCTGGAGCCCTGGGACAGGCACAGATACGCAGTATTTT. This chain joins TRBV30 and TRBJ2-3; 7 positions agree with TRBD1. With V trimmed by 3 bases and J by 1 base, 4 bases remained unmatched. This CDR3 region has 14 residues. CDR1 is GTSNPN, CDR2 SVGIG, per germline (reference sequence). Full variable domain (missing parts from reference TRBV30 and TRBJ2-3): SQTIHQWPATLVQPVGSPLSLECTVEGTSNPNLYWYRQAAGRGLQLLFYSVGIGQISSEVPQNLSASRPQDRQFILSSKKLLLSDSGFYLCAWSPGTGTDTQYFGPGTRLTVL.

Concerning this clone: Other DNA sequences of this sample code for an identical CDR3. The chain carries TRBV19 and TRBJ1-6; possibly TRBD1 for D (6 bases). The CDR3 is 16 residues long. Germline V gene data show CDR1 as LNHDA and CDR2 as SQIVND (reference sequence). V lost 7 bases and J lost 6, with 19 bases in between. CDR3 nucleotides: TGTGCCAGTAATCGAGCGTCTAGGGGGTTTAATTCACCCCTCCACTTT. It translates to CASNRASRGFNSPLHF.

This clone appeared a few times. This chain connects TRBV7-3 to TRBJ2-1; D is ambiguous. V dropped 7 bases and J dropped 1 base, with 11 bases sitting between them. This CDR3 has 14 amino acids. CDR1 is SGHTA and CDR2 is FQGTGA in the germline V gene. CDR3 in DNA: TGTGCCAGCAAGACGACGCGGTCCTACAATGAGCAGTTCTTC. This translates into CASKTTRSYNEQFF.

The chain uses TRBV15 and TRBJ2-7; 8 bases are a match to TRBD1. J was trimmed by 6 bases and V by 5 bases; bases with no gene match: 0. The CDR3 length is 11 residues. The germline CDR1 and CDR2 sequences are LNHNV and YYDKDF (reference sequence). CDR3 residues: CATSGQGEQYF. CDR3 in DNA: TGTGCCACCAGCGGACAGGGCGAGCAGTACTTC.

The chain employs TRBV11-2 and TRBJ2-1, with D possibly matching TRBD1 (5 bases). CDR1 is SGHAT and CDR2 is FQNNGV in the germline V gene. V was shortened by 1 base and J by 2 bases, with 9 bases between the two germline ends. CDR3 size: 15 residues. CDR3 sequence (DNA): TGTGCCAGCAGCTTAGTACCAGGGCCCTACAATGAGCAGTTCTTC. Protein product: CASSLVPGPYNEQFF.

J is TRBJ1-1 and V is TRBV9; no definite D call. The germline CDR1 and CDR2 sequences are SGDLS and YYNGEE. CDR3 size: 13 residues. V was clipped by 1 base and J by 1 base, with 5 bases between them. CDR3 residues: CASSVSGNTEAFF. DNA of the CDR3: TGTGCCAGCAGCGTATCAGGGAACACTGAAGCTTTCTTT.

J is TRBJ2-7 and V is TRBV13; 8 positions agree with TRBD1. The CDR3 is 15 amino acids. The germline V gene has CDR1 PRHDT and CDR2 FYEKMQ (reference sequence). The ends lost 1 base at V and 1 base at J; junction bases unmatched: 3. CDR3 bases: TGTGCCAGCAGCTTAGAGGGACAGGCGTCCTACGAGCAGTACTTC. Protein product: CASSLEGQASYEQYF.

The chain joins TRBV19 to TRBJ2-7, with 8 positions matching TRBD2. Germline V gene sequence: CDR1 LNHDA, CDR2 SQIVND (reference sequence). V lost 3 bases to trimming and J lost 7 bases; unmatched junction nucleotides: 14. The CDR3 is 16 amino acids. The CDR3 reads CASSISSGTLWSEQYF. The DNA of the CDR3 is TGTGCCAGTAGTATTAGTAGCGGGACCCTCTGGAGTGAGCAGTACTTC.

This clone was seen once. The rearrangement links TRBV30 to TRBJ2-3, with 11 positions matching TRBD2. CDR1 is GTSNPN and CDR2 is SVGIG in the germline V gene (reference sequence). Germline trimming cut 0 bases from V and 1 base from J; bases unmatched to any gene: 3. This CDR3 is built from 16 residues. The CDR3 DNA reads TGTGCCTGGAGTGTAGCTAGCGGGAGGCGCACAGATACGCAGTATTTT. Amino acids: CAWSVASGRRTDTQYF.

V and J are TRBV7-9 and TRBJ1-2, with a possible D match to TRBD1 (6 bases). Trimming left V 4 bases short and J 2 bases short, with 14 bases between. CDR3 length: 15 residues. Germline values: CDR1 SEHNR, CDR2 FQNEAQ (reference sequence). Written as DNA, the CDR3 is TGTGCCAGCAGCTCCCGACAGGTCCTAAACTATGGCTACACCTTC. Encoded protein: CASSSRQVLNYGYTF.

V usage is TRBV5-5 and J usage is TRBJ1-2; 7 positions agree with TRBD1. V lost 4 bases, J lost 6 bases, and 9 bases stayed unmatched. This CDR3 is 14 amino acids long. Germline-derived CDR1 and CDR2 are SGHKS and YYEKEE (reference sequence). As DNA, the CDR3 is TGTGCCAGCAGCCCCCCGCGGGACAGCGATGGCTACACCTTC. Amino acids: CASSPPRDSDGYTF.

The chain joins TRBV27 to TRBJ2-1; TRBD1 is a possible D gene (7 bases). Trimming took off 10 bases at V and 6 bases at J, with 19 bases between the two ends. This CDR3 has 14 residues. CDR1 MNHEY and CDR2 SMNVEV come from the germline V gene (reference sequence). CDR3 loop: CATTRGERINEQFF. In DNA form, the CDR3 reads TGTGCCACCACCAGGGGGGAGAGGATCAATGAGCAGTTCTTC.

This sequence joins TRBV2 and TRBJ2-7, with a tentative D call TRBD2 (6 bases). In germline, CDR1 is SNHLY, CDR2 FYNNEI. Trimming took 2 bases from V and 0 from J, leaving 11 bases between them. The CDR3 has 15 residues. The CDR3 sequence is CASSEWEDPSYEQYF. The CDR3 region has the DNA TGTGCCAGCAGTGAATGGGAGGACCCCTCCTACGAGCAGTACTTC.

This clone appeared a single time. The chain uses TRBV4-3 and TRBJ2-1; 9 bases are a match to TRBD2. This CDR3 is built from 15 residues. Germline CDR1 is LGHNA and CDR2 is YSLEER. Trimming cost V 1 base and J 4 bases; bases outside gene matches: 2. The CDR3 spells CASSQGLADYNEQFF. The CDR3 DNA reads TGCGCCAGCAGCCAAGGACTAGCGGATTACAATGAGCAGTTCTTC.

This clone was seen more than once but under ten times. In nucleotides, the CDR3 is TGTGCCAGCAGCTTAACCGACAGCTACTCTGGGGCCAACGTCCTGACTTTC. This gives the protein CASSLTDSYSGANVLTF. The rearrangement uses TRBV7-6 and TRBJ2-6, with D possibly being TRBD1 (5 bases). Germline CDR1 SGHVS, CDR2 FNYEAQ. The germline V and J ends were trimmed by 2 bases and 0 bases, with 11 bases remaining between them. The CDR3 is 17 amino acids. The variable domain in full, completed from reference TRBV7-6 and TRBJ2-6, reads GAGVSQSPRYKVTKRGQDVALRCDPISGHVSLYWYRQALGQGPEFLTYFNYEAQQDKSGLPNDRFSAERPEGSISTLTIQRTEQRDSAMYRCASSLTDSYSGANVLTFGAGSRLTVL.

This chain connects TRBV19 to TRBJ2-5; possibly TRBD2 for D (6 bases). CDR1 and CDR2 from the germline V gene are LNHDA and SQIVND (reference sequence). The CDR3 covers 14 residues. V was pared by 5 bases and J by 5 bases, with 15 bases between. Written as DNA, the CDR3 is TGTGCCAGTAGTCCCCTACAGGAGGGGGAGACCCAGTACTTC. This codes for CASSPLQEGETQYF.

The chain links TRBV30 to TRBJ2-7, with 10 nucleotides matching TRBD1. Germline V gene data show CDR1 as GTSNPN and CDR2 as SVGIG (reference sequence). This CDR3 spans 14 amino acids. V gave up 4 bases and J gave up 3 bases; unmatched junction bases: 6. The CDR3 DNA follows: TGTGCCTGGACCACCGGGACAGGGGTCTACGAGCAGTACTTC. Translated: CAWTTGTGVYEQYF.

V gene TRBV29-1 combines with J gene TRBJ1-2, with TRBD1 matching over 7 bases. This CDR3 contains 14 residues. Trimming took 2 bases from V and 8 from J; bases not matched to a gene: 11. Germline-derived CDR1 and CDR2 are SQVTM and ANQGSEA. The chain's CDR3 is CSVESQDRSLGYTF. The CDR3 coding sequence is TGCAGCGTTGAATCGCAGGACAGGTCGTTGGGCTACACCTTC.

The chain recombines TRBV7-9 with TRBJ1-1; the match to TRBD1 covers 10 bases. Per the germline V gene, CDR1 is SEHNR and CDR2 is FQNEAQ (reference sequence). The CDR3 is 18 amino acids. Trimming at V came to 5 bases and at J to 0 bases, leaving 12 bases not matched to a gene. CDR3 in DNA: TGTGCCAGCAGCCCGGAAGGGACAGGGGCCCCCATGAACACTGAAGCTTTCTTT. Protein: CASSPEGTGAPMNTEAFF.

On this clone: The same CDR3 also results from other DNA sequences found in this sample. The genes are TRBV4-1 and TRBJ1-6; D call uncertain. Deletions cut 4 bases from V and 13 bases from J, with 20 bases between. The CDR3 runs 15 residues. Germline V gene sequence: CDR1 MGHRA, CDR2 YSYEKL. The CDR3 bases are TGCGCCAGCAGCCCCTCAAGCGGGGAAAGATCCCCCCTCCACTTT. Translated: CASSPSSGERSPLHF.